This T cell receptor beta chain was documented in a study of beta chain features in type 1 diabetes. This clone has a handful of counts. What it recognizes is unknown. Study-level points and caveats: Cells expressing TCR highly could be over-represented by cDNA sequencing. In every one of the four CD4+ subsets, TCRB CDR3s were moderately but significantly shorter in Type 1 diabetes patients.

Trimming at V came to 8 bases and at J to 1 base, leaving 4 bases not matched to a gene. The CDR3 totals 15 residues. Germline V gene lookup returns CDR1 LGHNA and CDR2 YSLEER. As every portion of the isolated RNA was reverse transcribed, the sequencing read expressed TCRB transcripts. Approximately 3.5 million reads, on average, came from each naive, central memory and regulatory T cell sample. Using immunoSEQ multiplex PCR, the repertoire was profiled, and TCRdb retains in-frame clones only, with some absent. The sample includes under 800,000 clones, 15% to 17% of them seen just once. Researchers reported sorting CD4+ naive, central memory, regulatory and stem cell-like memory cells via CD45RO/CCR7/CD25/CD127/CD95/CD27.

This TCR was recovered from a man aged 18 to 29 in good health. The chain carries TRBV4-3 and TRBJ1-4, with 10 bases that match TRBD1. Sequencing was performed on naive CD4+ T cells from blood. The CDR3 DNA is TGCGCCAGCCCCGACAGGGGGCAAACTAATGAAAAACTGTTTTTT. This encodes CASPDRGQTNEKLFF.